This TCR beta chain was identified in a study of blood T cell repertoires in COVID-19. Study overall: Samples came from the United States, Italy and Spain, spanning acute and convalescent COVID-19. Nucleic acid was either cDNA or gDNA, and it came from T cells, B-cell-depleted T cells, or PBMCs.

The ends lost 3 bases at V and 6 bases at J; junction bases unmatched: 7. In germline, CDR1 is KGHDR, CDR2 SFDVKD. The CDR3 length is 16 residues. Per the study methods: Scientists estimated how many nucleated cells there were by amplifying reference gene primers. Clones were read by immunoSEQ multiplex PCR, and TCRdb kept only the in-frame ones, dropping some. That table is the source of V, J and clone size, and D and trimming were worked out from the DNA. The sample records 70,000 to 100,000 clones, approximately 80% being singletons. Sequenced: peripheral blood. The sequence derives from a human donor in a cohort sampled during active COVID-19. The chain uses TRBV24-1 and TRBJ2-1; 10 nucleotides align to TRBD2. This CDR3 is CATSDASGRRTNEQFF. The CDR3 DNA reads as TGTGCCACCAGTGATGCTAGCGGGAGACGGACCAATGAGCAGTTCTTC.